This entry describes one TCR beta chain. The data stem from a study of blood T cell repertoires in COVID-19. This CDR3 has 14 amino acids. V lost 4 bases to trimming and J lost 0 bases, with 4 bases between them. Per germline, CDR1 SGHTA and CDR2 FQGNSA. Source study methods: Amplification of reference gene primers provided the estimated nucleated cell counts. Sequencing was performed with immunoSEQ multiplex PCR; in TCRdb, only in-frame clones are kept and a portion is missing. That table supplies the V and J calls and clone size; D and trimming were determined from the DNA. Among about 140,000 clones listed, more than 60% were seen once.

The sequenced sample was peripheral blood. This rearrangement joins TRBV7-2 to TRBJ2-6; D gene unclear. The sequence was collected from a woman between 45 and 65 years old with active or convalescent COVID-19. The CDR3 nucleotides read TGTGCCAGCAGCTGGCCCTCTGGGGCCAACGTCCTGACTTTC. Its translation is CASSWPSGANVLTF.